This TCR beta chain was obtained from a study of blood T cell repertoires in COVID-19. Study summary: Some COVID-19 samples were acute and others convalescent; all came from the United States, Italy and Spain. T cells, B-cell-depleted T cells, or PBMCs supplied cDNA or gDNA.

Enrollees, about 18 to 89 years old, lived in about two dozen US areas. Participants reported their clinical history, and cohort assignment relied on those reports. Libraries were prepared by immunoSEQ multiplex PCR; TCRdb keeps only in-frame clonotypes and omits some of them. The repertoire holds approximately 140,000 clones, 84% seen once, with roughly 3.5% in the top ten. In germline, CDR1 is SGDLS, CDR2 YYNGEE. This CDR3 contains 14 residues. J was trimmed by 3 bases and V by 3 bases; bases with no gene match: 3. The V call is TRBV9, the J call TRBJ1-1, with 9 nucleotides matching TRBD1. This clonotype originated in a woman in her 50s with acute COVID-19. What was sequenced was PBMCs or T cells enriched from blood (not recorded which). CDR3 in amino acids: CASSATGGYTEAFF. Here the CDR3 DNA reads TGTGCCAGCAGCGCCACAGGGGGCTACACTGAAGCTTTCTTT.